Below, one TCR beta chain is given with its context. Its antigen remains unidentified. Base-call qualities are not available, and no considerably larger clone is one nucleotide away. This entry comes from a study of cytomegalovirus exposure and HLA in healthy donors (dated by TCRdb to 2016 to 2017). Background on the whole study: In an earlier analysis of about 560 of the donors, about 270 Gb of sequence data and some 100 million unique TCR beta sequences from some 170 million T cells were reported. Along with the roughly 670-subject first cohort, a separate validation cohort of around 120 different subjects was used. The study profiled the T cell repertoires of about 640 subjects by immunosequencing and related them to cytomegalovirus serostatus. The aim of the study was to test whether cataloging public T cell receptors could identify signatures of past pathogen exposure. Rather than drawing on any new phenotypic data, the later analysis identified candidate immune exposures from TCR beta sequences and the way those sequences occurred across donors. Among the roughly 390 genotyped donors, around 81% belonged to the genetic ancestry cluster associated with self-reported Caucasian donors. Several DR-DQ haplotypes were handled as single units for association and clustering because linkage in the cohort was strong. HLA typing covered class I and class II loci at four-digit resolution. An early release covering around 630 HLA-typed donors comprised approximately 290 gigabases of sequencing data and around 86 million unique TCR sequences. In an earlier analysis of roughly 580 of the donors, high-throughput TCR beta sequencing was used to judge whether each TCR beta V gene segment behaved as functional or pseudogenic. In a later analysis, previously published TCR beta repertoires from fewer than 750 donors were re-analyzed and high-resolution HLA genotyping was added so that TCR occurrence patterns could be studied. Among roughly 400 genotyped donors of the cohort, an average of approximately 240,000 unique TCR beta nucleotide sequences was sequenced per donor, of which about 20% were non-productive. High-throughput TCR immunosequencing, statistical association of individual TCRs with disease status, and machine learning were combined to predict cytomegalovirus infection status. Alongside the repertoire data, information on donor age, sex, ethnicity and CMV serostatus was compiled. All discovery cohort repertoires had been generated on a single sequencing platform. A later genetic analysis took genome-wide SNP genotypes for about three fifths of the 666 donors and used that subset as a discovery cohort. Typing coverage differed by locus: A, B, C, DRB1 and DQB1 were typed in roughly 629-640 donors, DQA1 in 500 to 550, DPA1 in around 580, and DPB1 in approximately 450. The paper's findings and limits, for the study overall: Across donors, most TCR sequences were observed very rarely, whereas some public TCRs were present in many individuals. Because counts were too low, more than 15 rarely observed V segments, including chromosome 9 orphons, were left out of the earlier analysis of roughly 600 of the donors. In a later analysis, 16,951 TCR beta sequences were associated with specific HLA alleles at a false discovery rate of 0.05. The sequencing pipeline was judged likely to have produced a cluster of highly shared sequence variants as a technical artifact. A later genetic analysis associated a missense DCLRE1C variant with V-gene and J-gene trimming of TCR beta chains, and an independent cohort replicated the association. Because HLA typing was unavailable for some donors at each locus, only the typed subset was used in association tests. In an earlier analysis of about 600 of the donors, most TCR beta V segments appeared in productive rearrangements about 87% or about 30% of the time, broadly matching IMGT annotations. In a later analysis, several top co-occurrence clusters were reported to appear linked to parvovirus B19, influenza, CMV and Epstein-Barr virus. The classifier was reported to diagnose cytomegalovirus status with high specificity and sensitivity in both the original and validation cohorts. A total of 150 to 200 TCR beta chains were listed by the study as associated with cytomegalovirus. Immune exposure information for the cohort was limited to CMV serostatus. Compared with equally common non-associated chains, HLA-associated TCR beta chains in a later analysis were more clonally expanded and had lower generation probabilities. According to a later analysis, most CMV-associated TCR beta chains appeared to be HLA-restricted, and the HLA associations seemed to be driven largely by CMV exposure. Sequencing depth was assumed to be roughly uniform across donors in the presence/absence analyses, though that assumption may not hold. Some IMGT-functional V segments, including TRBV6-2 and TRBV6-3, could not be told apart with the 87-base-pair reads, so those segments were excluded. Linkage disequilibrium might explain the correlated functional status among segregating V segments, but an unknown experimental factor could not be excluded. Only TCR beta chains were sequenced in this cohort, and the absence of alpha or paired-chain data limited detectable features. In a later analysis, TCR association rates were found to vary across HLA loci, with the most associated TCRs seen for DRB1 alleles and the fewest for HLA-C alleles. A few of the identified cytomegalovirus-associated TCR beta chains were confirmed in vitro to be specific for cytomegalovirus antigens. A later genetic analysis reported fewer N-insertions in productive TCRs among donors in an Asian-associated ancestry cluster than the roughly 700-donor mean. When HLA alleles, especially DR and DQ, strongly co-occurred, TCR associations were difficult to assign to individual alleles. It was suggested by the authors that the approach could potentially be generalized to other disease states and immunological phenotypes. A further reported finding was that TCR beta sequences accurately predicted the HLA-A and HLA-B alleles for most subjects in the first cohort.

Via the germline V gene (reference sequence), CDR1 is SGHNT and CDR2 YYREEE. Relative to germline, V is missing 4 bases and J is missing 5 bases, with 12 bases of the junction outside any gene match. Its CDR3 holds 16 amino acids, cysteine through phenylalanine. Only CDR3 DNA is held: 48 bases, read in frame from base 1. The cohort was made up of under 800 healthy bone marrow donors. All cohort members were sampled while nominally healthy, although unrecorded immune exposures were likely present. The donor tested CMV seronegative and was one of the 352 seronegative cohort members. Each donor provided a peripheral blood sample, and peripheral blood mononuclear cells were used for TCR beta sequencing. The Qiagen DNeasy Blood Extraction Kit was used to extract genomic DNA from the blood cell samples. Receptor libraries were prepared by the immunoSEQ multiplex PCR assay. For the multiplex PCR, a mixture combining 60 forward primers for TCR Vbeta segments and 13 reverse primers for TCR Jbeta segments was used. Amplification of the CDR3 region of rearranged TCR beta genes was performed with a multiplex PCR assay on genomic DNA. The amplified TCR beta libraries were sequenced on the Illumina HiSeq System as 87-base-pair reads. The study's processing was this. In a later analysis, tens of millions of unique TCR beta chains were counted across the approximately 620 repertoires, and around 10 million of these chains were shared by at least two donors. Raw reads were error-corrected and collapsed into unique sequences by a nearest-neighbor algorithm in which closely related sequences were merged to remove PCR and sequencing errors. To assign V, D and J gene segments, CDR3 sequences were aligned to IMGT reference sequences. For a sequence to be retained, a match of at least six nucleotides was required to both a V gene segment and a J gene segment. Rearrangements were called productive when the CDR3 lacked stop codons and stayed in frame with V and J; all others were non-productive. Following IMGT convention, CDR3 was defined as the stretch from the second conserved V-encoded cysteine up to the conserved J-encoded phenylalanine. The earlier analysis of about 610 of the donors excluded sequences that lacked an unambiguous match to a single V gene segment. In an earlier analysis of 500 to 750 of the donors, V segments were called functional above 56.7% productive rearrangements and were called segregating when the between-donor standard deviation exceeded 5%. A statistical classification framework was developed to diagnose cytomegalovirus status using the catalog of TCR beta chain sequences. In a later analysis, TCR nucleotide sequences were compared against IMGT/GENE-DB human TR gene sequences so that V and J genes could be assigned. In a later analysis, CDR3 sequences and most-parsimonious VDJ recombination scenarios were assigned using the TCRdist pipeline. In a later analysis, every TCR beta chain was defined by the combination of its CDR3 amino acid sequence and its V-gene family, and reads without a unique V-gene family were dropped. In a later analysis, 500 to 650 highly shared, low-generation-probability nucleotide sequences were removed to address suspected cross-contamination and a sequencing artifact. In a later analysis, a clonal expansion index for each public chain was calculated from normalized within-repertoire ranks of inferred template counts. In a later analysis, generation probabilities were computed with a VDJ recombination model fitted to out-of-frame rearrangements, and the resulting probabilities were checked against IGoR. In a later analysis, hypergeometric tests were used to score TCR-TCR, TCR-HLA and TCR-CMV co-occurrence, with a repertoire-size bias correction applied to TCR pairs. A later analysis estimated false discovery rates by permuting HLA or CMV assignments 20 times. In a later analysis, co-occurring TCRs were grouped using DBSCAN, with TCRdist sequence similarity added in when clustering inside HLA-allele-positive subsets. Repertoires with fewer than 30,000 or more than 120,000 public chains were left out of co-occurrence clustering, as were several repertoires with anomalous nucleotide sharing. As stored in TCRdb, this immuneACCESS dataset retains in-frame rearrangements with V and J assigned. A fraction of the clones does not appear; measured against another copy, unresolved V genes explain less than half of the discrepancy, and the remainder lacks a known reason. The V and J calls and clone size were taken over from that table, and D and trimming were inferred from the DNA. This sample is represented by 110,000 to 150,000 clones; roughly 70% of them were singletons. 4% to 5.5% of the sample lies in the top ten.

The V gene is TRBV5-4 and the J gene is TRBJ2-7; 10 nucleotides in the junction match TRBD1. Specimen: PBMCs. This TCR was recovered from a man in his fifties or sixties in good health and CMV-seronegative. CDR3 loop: CASSVGPGTGDDEQYF. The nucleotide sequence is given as TGTGCCAGCAGCGTCGGTCCCGGGACAGGGGACGACGAGCAGTACTTC.